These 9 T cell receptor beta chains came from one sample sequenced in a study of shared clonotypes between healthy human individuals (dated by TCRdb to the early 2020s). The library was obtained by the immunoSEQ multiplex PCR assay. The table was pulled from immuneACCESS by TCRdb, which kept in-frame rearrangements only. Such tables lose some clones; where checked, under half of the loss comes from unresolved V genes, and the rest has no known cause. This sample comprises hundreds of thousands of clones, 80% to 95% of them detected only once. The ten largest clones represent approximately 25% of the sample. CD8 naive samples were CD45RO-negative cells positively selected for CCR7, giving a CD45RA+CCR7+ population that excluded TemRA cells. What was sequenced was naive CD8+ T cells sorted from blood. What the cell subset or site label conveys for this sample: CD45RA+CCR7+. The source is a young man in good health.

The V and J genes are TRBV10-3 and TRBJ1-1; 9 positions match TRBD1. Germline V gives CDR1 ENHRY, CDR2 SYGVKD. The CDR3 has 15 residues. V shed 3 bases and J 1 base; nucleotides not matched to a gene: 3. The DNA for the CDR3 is TGTGCCATCAGTGATACAGGGGGCGCGAACACTGAAGCTTTCTTT. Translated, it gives CAISDTGGANTEAFF.

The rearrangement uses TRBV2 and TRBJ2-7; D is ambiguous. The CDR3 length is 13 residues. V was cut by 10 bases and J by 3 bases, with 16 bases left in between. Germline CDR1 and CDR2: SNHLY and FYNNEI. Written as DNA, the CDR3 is TGTGCCACCGCTGACTCGTATGACTACGAGCAGTACTTC. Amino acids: CATADSYDYEQYF.

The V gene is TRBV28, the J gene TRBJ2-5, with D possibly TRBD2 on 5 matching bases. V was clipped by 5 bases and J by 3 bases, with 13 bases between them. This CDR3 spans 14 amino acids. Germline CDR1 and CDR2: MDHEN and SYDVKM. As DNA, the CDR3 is TGTGCCAGCAGTACCACGGACTGGAAAGAGACCCAGTACTTC. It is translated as CASSTTDWKETQYF.

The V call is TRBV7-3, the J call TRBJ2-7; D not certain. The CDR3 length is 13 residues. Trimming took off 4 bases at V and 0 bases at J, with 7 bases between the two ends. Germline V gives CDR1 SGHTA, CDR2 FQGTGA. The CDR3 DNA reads TGTGCCAGCAGCTCCCCGAACTCCTACGAGCAGTACTTC. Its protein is CASSSPNSYEQYF. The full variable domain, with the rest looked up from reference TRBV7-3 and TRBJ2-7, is GAGVSQTPSNKVTEKGKYVELRCDPISGHTALYWYRQSLGQGPEFLIYFQGTGAADDSGLPNDRFFAVRPEGSVSTLKIQRTERGDSAVYLCASSSPNSYEQYFGPGTRLTVT.

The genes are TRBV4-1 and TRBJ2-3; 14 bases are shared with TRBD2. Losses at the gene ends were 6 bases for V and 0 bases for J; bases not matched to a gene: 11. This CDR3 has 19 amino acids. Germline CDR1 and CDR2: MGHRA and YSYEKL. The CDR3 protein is CASRKIPGLAGESTDTQYF. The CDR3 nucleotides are TGCGCCAGCAGGAAGATTCCGGGACTAGCGGGAGAAAGCACAGATACGCAGTATTTT.

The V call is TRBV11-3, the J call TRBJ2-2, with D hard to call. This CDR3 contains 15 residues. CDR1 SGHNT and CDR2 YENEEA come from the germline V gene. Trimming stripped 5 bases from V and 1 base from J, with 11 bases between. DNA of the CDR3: TGTGCCAGCAGCCGCTCTTCTATGAACACCGGGGAGCTGTTTTTT. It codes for CASSRSSMNTGELFF.

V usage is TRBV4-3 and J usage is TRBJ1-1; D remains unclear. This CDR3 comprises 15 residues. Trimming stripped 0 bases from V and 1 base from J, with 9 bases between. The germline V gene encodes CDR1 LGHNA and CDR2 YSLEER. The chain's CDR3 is CASSQDGRGNTEAFF. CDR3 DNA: TGCGCCAGCAGCCAAGATGGGCGGGGGAACACTGAAGCTTTCTTT.

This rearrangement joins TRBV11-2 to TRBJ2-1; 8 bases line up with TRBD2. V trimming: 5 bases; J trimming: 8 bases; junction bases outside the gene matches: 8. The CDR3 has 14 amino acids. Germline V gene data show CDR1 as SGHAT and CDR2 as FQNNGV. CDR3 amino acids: CASSTGSGSYEQFF. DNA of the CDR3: TGTGCCAGCAGCACCGGCAGCGGGAGCTATGAGCAGTTCTTC.

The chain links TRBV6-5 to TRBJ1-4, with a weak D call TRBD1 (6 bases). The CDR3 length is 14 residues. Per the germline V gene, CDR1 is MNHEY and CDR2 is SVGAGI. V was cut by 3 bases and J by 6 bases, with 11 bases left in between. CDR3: CASSYVQGDEKLFF. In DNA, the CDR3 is TGTGCCAGCAGTTATGTACAGGGTGATGAAAAACTGTTTTTT.